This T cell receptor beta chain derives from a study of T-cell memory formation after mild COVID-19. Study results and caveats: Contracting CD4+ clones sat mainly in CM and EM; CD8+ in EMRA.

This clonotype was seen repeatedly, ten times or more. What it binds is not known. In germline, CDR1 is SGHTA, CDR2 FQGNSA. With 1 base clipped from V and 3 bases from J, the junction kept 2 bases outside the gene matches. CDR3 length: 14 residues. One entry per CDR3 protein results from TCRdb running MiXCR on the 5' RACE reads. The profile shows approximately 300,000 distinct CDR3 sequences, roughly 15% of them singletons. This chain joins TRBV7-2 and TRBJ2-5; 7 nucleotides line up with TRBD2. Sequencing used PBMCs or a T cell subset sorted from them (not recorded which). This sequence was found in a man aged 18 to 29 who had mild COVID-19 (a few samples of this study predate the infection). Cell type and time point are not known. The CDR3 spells CASSLVGGEETQYF. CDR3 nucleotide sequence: TGTGCCAGCAGCTTAGTGGGGGGGGAAGAGACCCAGTACTTC.